This TCR beta chain was found in a study of identical twins. This clonotype was found a few times. TCRdb reprocessed the 5' RACE reads with MiXCR, giving one entry per CDR3 protein. The table shows approximately 620,000 distinct CDR3 sequences, with around 8.3% occurring only once. All donors were healthy, and all were Caucasian. V shed 4 bases, J shed 2 bases, and the junction held 4 bases outside the gene matches. CDR1 and CDR2 from the germline V gene are SGHRS and YFSETQ. There are 14 residues in the CDR3. These data were also reused for a study on yellow fever vaccine responses in identical twins.

The sequence derives from a woman between 18 and 29 years old in good health. What was sequenced was PBMCs. This rearrangement joins TRBV5-1 to TRBJ2-3; 7 bases align to TRBD1. The CDR3 protein is CASSEGQNTDTQYF. In DNA, the CDR3 is TGCGCCAGCAGCGAGGGACAGAACACAGATACGCAGTATTTT.